This TCR beta chain was captured by sequencing in a study of OX40 agonist ivuxolimab in advanced cancers. Study at large: Dose-escalation patients had hepatocellular carcinoma, melanoma, renal cell or head and neck cancer.

Trimming stripped 4 bases from V and 0 bases from J, with 13 bases between. The CDR3 consists of 17 residues. CDR1 and CDR2 (germline): SNHLY, FYNNEI. Data came from immunoSEQ multiplex PCR; TCRdb stores just in-frame clones and leaves some out. The sample holds around 100,000 clones, almost 90% seen once. V usage is TRBV2 and J usage is TRBJ1-6, with D perhaps TRBD1 (6 bases). The clonotype originates from an adult with an advanced solid tumor such as melanoma, head and neck, liver or kidney cancer. The sequencing here drew on CD4+ or CD8+ T cells sorted from blood, taken in a trial of the OX40 agonist ivuxolimab. CDR3 in DNA: TGTGCCAGCAGTGTTGCGCAGGGGATCTCCTATAATTCACCCCTCCACTTT. This codes for CASSVAQGISYNSPLHF.